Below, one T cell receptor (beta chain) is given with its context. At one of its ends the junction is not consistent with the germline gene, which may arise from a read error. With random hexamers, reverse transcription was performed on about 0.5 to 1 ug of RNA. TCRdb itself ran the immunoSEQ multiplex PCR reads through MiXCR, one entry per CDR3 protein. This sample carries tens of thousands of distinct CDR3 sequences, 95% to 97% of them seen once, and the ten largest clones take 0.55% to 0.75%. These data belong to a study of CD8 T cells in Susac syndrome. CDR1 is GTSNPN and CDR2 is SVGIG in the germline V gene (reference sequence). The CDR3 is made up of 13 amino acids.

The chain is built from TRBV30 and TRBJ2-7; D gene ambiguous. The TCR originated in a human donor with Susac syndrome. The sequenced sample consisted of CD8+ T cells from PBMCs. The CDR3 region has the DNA TGTGCCTGGAGTGAGGATGACTTCTCCGGTATTTCCTTC. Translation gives CAWSEDDFSGISF.